This entry describes one T cell receptor (beta chain). Per germline, CDR1 LGHNA and CDR2 YSLEER. Deletions cut 0 bases from V and 4 bases from J, with 12 bases between. The CDR3 sequence is 16 residues long. Deep was the level at which the assay was run. Study processing details: From ImmunoSEQ came sequences covering only the junction and carrying no quality scores, so filtering differed. The data were produced by immunoSEQ multiplex PCR, yet TCRdb's version contains in-frame clones alone and is incomplete. The D gene and trimming were derived from the DNA, and the V and J assignments and clone size from that table. This table holds about 2.3 million clones, 85% to 95% found once. The record originates from a study of shared clonotypes between healthy human individuals. Overall study: The plates for each donor numbered three CD4 naive, three CD4 memory, two CD8 naive and one CD8 memory.

Sequencing was done on a sample of naive CD4+ T cells from PBMCs. Subset denoted: CD45RA+ positively selected. The sequence came from a young man in good health. Some clones in this sample may be carry-over from other donors' samples. This rearrangement joins TRBV4-3 to TRBJ1-4, with D possibly TRBD1 on 5 matching bases. CDR3 sequence: CASSQDADIGNEKLFF. Written as DNA, the CDR3 is TGCGCCAGCAGCCAAGATGCGGACATAGGTAATGAAAAACTGTTTTTT.